This T cell receptor beta chain originates from a study of metastatic and nonmetastatic thyroid tumors. Study conclusions and caveats: Compared with benign nodules, malignant thyroid tumors were reported to have significantly higher TCR beta diversity in both blood and tumor.

No treatment had been given to any patient before thyroid surgery. In the authors' workflow: A distant-metastasis classifier for papillary thyroid cancer was built using CDR3 differences across clinicopathological groups. Through MiXCR, TCRdb re-clonotyped the PCR reads. The V and J calls follow TCRdb's processing rather than the paper's. Among 43,000 or so clones listed, less than 5% were seen once. Germline CDR1 DFQATT, CDR2 SNEGSKA (reference sequence). CDR3 length: 14 amino acids. Deletions cut 3 bases from V and 4 bases from J, with 15 bases between. This clone has a handful of counts. Its antigen is still unknown.

The sequence was collected from a female donor with papillary thyroid cancer or a benign thyroid nodule (not recorded which). Some clones in this sample may be carry-over from other donors' samples. Sequencing was carried out using blood. V is TRBV20-1 and J is TRBJ1-2, with D possibly matching TRBD1 (6 bases). The CDR3 coding sequence is TGCAGTGCTAGTGGGGACACTCGGGCCTATGGCTACACCTTC. Translating gives CSASGDTRAYGYTF.